This passage covers 9 T cell receptor beta chains from one sample sequenced in a study of cytomegalovirus exposure and HLA in healthy donors. The PCR was carried out with 60 Vbeta primers and 13 Jbeta primers. Clones were read by immunoSEQ multiplex PCR, and TCRdb kept only the in-frame ones, dropping some. The table shows 200,000 or so clones, with approximately 80% occurring only once. Sequenced input: PBMCs. Receptor source: a woman aged 30 to 39 in good health and CMV-seropositive.

The chain links TRBV11-2 to TRBJ1-5; 10 bases align to TRBD1. In germline, CDR1 is SGHAT, CDR2 FQNNGV. The CDR3 consists of 15 residues. Trimming took 6 bases from V and 4 from J; bases not matched to a gene: 6. CDR3 DNA: TGTGCCAGCAGTAGAGGGACAGGGGCAAATCAGCCCCAGCATTTT. Translating gives CASSRGTGANQPQHF.

This clone was seen a handful of times. The chain uses TRBV6-5 and TRBJ2-7; D is perhaps TRBD1 (6 bases). The germline V gene encodes CDR1 MNHEY and CDR2 SVGAGI. The CDR3 runs to 13 residues. V was cut by 6 bases and J by 6 bases, with 15 bases left in between. The CDR3 DNA follows: TGTGCCAGCAGCCAGGGGTCCCTGGGCGAGCAGTACTTC. It translates to CASSQGSLGEQYF.

The chain links TRBV10-3 to TRBJ2-2; tentatively, D is TRBD2 (6 bases). V lost 8 bases to trimming and J lost 0 bases, with 13 bases between them. Germline V gene data show CDR1 as ENHRY and CDR2 as SYGVKD. The CDR3 has 15 amino acids. This CDR3 is CAIRRDSSNTGELFF. CDR3 nucleotides: TGTGCCATCCGACGGGACTCCTCGAACACCGGGGAGCTGTTTTTT.

J is TRBJ1-2 and V is TRBV5-1; TRBD1 matches 8 bases. The CDR3 is made up of 15 amino acids. Trimming cost V 4 bases and J 6 bases; bases outside gene matches: 11. Germline CDR1 reads SGHRS; CDR2 reads YFSETQ. CDR3 bases: TGCGCCAGCAGCCCTGGGGGACAGGCTTATGATGGCTACACCTTC. Amino acid sequence: CASSPGGQAYDGYTF.

V is TRBV9 and J is TRBJ1-2, with TRBD1 matching over 7 bases. Losses at the gene ends were 0 bases for V and 4 bases for J; bases not matched to a gene: 6. Per germline, CDR1 SGDLS and CDR2 YYNGEE. This CDR3 comprises 15 residues. The CDR3 region is CASSVGGTAFYGYTF. CDR3 in DNA: TGTGCCAGCAGCGTAGGGGGGACAGCATTCTATGGCTACACCTTC. The variable domain in full, with the rest retrieved from reference TRBV9 and TRBJ1-2, is DSGVTQTPKHLITATGQRVTLRCSPRSGDLSVYWYQQSLDQGLQFLIQYYNGEERAKGNILERFSAQQFPDLHSELNLSSLELGDSALYFCASSVGGTAFYGYTFGSGTRLTVV.

The chain is built from TRBV5-6 and TRBJ1-3, with TRBD1 identical over 7 bases. Germline CDR1 reads SGHDT; CDR2 reads YYEEEE. Germline trimming cut 4 bases from V and 4 bases from J; bases unmatched to any gene: 5. This CDR3 is 14 amino acids long. The CDR3 coding sequence is TGTGCCAGCAGCCCAGGGGGATACGGAAACACCATATATTTT. Protein product: CASSPGGYGNTIYF.

This chain links TRBV6-6 with TRBJ1-3, with no clear D. The CDR3 is 16 residues long. Between the trimmed V and J ends, which lost 6 bases and 4 bases, there was a span of 19 bases. The germline V gene has CDR1 MNHNY and CDR2 SVGAGI (reference sequence). In DNA, the CDR3 is TGTGCCAGCAGGCTTCAGGAGGCCCTTAGGGGAAACACCATATATTTT. It translates to CASRLQEALRGNTIYF.

This clone has only one observation. The chain employs TRBV5-8 and TRBJ1-3, with 7 bases fitting TRBD1. CDR3 size: 16 residues. After removal of 4 bases from V and 0 bases from J, the junction contained 7 bases not matched to a gene. The germline gives CDR1 SGHTS, CDR2 YDEGEE. This CDR3 reads CASSPQGLSSGNTIYF. As DNA, the CDR3 is TGTGCCAGCAGCCCACAGGGGCTAAGCTCTGGAAACACCATATATTTT.

This chain connects TRBV7-2 to TRBJ1-1; D is undetermined. V lost 5 bases, J lost 10 bases, and 11 bases lay in between. Germline CDR1 and CDR2: SGHTA and FQGNSA. The CDR3 is 11 residues long. The DNA of the CDR3 is TGTGCCAGCAGCCATGGGAGGCGAGCTTTCTTT. Its translation is CASSHGRRAFF.